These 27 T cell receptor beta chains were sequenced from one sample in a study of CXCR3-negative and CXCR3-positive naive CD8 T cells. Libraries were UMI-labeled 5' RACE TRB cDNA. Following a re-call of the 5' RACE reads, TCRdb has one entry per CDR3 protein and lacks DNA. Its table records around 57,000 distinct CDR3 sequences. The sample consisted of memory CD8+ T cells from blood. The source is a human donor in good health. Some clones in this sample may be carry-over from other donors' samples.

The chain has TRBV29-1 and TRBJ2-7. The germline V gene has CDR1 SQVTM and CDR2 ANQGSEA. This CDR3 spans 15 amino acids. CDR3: CSVERPGDSTYEQYF.

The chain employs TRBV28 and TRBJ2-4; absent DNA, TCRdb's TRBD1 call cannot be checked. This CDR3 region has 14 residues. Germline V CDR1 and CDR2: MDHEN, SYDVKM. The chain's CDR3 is CASSDRVSKGSQYF.

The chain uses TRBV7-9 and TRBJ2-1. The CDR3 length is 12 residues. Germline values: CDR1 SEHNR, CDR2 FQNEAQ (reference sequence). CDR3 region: CASSARWDEQFF.

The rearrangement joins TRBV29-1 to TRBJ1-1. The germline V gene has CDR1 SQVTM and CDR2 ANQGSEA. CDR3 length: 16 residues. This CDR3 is CSVEGSTKVLNTEAFF.

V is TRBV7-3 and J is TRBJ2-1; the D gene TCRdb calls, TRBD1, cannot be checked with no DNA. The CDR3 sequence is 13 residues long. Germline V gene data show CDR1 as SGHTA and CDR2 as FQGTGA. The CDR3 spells CASSLRGSNEQFF.

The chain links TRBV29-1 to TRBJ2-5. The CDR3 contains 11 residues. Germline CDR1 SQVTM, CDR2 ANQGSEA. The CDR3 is CSVDSQETQYF.

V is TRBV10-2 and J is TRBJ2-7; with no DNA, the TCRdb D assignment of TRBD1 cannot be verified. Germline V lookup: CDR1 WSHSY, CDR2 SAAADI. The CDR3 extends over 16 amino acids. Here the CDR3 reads CASSDPGGDTAYEQYF.

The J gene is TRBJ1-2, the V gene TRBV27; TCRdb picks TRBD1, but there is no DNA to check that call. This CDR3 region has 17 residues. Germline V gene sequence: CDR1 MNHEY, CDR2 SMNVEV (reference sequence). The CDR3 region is CASSLSGTSSGYYGYTF.

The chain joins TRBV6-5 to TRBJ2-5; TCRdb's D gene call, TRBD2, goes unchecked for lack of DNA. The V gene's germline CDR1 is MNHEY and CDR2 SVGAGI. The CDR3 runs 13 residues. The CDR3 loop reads CASQRGRVETQYF.

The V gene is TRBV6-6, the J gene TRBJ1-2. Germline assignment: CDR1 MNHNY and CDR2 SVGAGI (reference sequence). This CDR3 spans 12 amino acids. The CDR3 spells CASSYLEGGYTF.

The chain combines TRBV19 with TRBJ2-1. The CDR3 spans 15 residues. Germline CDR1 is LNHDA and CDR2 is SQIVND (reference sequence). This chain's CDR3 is CASSLDRASYNEQFF.

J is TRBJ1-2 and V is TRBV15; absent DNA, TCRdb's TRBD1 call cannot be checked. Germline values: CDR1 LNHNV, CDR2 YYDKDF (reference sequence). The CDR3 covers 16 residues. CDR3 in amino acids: CATNEPTGNLPYGYTF.

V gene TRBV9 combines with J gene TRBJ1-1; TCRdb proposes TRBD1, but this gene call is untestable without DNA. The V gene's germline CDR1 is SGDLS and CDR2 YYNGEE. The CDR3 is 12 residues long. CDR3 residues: CASTPLDAEAFF.

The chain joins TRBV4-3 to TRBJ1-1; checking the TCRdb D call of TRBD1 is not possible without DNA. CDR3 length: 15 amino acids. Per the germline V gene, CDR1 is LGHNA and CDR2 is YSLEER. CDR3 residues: CASSQSPDGSTEAFF.

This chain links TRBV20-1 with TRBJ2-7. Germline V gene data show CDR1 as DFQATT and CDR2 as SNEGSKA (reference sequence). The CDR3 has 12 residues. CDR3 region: CSARTRSYEQYF.

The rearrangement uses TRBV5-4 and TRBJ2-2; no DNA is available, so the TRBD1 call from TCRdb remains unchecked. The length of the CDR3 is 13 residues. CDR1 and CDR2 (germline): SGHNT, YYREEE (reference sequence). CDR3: CASSSPQGGELFF.

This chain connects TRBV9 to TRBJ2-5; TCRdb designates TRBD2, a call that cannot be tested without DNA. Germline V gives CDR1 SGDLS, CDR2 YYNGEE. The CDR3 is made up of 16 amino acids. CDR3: CASSVISGGAPETQYF. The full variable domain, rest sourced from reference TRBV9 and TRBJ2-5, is DSGVTQTPKHLITATGQRVTLRCSPRSGDLSVYWYQQSLDQGLQFLIQYYNGEERAKGNILERFSAQQFPDLHSELNLSSLELGDSALYFCASSVISGGAPETQYFGPGTRLLVL.

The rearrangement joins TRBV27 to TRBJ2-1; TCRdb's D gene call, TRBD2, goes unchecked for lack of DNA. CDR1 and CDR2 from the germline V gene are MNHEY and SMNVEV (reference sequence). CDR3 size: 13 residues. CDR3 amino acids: CASKTSGNNEQFF.

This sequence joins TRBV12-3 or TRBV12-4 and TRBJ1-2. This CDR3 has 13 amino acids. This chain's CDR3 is CASSITPNYGYTF.

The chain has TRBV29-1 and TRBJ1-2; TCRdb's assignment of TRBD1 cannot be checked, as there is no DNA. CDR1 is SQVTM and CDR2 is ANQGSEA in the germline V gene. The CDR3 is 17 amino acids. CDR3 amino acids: CSVEERIFGQGNYGYTF.

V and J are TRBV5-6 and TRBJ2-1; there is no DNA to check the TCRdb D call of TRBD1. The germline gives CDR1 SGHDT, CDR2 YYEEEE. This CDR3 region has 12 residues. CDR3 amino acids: CASSTHGGAQFF.

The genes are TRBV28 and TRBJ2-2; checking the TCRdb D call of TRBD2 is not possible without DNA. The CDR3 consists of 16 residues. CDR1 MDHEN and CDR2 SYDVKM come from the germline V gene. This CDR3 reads CASSPQGGRETGELFF.

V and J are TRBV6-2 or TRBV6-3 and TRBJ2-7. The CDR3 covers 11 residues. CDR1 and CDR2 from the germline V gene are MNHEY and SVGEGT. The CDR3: CASTWERKQYF.

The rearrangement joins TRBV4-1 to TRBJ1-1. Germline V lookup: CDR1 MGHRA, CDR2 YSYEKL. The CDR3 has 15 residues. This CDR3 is CASSQDLYGSTEAFF.

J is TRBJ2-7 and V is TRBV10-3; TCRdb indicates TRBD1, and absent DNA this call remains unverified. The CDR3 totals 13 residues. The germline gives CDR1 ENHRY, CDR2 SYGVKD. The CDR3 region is CAISGGIAYEQYF.

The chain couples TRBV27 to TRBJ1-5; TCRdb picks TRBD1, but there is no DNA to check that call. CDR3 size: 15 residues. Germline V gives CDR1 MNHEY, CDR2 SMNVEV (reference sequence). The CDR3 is CASSPGTGVDQPQHF.

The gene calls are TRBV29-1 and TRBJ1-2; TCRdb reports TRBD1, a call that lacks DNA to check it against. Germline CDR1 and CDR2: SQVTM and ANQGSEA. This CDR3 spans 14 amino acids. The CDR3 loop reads CSVAPQGGNYGYTF.